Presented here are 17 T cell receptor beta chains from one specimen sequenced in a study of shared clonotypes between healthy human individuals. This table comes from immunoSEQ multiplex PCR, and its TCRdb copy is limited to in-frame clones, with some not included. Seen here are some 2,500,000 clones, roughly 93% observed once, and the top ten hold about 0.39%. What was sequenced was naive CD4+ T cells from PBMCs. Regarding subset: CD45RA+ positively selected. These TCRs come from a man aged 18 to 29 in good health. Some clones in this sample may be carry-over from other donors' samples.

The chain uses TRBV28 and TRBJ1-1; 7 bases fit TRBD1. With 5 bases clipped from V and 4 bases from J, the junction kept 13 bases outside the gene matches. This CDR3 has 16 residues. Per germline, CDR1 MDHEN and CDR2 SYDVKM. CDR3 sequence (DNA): TGTGCCAGCAGTCAAAGACAGGGATTACGCGGCACTGAAGCTTTCTTT. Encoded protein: CASSQRQGLRGTEAFF.

The CDR3 reads CASSQARQSTNEKLFF. The DNA of the CDR3 is TGCGCCAGCAGCCAAGCTAGACAGTCAACTAATGAAAAACTGTTTTTT. This sequence joins TRBV4-3 and TRBJ1-4, with D possibly TRBD1 on 5 matching bases. The CDR3 runs 16 residues. The germline V gene has CDR1 LGHNA and CDR2 YSLEER. With 1 base removed from V and 0 bases from J, the gap between germline ends came to 9 bases.

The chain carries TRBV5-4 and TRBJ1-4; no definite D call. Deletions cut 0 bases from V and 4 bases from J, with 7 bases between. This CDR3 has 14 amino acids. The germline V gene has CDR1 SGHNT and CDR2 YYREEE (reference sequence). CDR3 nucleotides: TGTGCCAGCAGCTTGGACAGTCTTAATGAAAAACTGTTTTTT. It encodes CASSLDSLNEKLFF.

The CDR3 loop reads CASRVAGAQETQYF. The DNA of the CDR3 is TGTGCCAGCAGGGTAGCGGGAGCCCAAGAGACCCAGTACTTC. The chain is built from TRBV6-6 and TRBJ2-5; 9 nucleotides agree with TRBD2. The trim removed 6 bases at V and 1 base at J, leaving 3 bases unmatched. The CDR3 is 14 residues long. Germline V gene lookup returns CDR1 MNHNY and CDR2 SVGAGI (reference sequence).

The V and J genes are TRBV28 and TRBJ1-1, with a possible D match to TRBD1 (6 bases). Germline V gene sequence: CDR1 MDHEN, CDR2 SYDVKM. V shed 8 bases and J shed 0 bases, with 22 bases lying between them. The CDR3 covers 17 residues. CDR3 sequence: CASGSPGASGMNTEAFF. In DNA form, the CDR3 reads TGTGCCAGCGGATCCCCGGGGGCCTCGGGCATGAACACTGAAGCTTTCTTT.

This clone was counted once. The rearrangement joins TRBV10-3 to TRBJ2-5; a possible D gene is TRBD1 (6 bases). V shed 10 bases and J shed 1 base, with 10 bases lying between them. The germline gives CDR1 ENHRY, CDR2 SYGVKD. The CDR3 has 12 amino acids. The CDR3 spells CATQGIQETQYF. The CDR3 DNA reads TGTGCCACCCAGGGGATCCAAGAGACCCAGTACTTC.

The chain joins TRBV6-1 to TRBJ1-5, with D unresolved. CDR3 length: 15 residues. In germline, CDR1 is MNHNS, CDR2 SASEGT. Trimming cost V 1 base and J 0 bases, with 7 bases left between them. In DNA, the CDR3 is TGTGCCAGCAGTGAAGGTGCAGTTAGCAATCAGCCCCAGCATTTT. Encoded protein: CASSEGAVSNQPQHF.

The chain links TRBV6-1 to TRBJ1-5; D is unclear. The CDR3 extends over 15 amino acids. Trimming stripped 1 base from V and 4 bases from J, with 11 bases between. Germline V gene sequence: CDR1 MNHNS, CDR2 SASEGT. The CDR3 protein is CASSEDLTVNQPQHF. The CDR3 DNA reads TGTGCCAGCAGTGAAGATCTGACCGTTAATCAGCCCCAGCATTTT.

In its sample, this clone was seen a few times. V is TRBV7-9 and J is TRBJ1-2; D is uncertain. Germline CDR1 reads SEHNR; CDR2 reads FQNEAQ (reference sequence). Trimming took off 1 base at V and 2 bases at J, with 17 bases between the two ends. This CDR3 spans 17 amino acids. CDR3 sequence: CASSLDSSARMNYGYTF. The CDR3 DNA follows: TGTGCCAGCAGCTTAGACTCCTCGGCTCGGATGAACTATGGCTACACCTTC.

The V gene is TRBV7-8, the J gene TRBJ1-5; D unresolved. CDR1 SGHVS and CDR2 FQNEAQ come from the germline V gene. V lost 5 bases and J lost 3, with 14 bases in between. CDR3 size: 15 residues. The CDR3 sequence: CASSGREGANQPQHF. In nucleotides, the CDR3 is TGTGCCAGCAGCGGCCGGGAGGGTGCCAATCAGCCCCAGCATTTT.

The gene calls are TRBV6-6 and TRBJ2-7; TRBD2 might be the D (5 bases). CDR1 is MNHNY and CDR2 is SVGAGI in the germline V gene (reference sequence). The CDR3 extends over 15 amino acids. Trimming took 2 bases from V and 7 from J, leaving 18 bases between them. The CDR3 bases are TGTGCCAGCAGTTACCCGGGTCTGGCCTCGGGAGAGCAGTACTTC. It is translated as CASSYPGLASGEQYF.

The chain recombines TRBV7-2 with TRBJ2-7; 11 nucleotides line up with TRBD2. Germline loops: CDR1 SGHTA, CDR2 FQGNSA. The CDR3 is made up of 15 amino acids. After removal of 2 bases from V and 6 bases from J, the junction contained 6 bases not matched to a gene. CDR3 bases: TGTGCCAGCAGCTTACCTACTAGCGGGAGTGGCGAGCAGTACTTC. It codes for CASSLPTSGSGEQYF.

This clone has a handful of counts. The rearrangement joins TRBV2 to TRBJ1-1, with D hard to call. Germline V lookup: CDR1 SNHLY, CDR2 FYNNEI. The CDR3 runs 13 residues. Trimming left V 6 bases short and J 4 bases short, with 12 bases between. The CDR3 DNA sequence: TGTGCCAGCAGCCAGGATAGGCCCACTGAAGCTTTCTTT. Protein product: CASSQDRPTEAFF.

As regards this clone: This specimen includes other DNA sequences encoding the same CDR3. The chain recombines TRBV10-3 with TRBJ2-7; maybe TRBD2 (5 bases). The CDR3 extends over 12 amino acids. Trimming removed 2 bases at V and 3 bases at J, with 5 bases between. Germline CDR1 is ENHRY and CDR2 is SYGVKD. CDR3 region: CAISERGYEQYF. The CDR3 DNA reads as TGTGCCATCAGTGAGCGGGGCTACGAGCAGTACTTC.

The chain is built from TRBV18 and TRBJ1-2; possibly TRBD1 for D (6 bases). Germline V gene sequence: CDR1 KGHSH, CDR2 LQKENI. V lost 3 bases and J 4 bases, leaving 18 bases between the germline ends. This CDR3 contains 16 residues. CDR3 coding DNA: TGTGCCAGCTCACCCCGAGCACAGGGCAAAACCTATGGCTACACCTTC. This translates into CASSPRAQGKTYGYTF.

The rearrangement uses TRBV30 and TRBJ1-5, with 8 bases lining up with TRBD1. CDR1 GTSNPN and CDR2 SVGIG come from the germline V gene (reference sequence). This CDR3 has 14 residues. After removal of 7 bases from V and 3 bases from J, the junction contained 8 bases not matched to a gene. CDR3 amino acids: CAFSDRANNQPQHF. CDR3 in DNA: TGTGCCTTTTCGGACAGGGCGAACAATCAGCCCCAGCATTTT.

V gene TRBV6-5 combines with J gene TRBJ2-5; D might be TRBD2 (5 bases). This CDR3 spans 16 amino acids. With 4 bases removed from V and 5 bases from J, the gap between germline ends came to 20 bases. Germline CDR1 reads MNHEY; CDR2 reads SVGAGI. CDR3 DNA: TGTGCCAGCAGTTCCCCCAAAGGCGGGCCGGGGGAGACCCAGTACTTC. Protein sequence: CASSSPKGGPGETQYF.